These T cell receptor beta chains were read from a single sample in a study of blood T cells in healthy people across ages. One entry per CDR3 protein, called by TCRdb with MiXCR from the 5' RACE reads. Of roughly 700,000 distinct CDR3 sequences in the sample, 49% are singletons; the top ten hold approximately 32%. Input material: blood. These TCRs come from an older woman in good health. Both conserved end residues are part of each CDR3. The D gene is left open where the match is weak. A clone size is listed for some rows: how often the clone was seen (once, few, many), or a class if it is expanded.

CDR3 length,V gene,clone size,J gene,D gene,CDR3 protein,CDR3 DNA
13,TRBV28,.,TRBJ2-7,.,CASSLWASDEQYF,TGTGCCAGCAGTTTATGGGCTAGCGACGAGCAGTACTTC
16,TRBV20-1,.,TRBJ2-1,TRBD2,CSARGLQLAGVNEQFF,TGCAGTGCTAGAGGTCTTCAACTAGCGGGAGTCAATGAGCAGTTCTTC
16,TRBV18,once,TRBJ2-1,TRBD2,CASSPSGTTRNNEQFF,TGTGCCAGCTCACCATCGGGGACTACTAGAAACAATGAGCAGTTCTTC
11,TRBV20-1,.,TRBJ1-1,.,CGGTLNTEAFF,TGCGGAGGAACGCTGAACACTGAAGCTTTCTTT
12,TRBV2,.,TRBJ1-2,.,CASSGRTDGYTF,TGTGCCAGCAGCGGACGGACGGATGGCTACACCTTC
13,TRBV14,few,TRBJ2-1,.,CASSQFSTTSQFF,TGTGCCAGCAGCCAATTTAGCACGACCTCCCAGTTCTTC
16,TRBV7-2,.,TRBJ2-7,.,CASSQEGTGSLREQYF,TGTGCCAGCAGCCAGGAAGGGACTGGGTCGTTACGGGAGCAGTACTTC
16,TRBV5-1,few,TRBJ2-6,.,CASSLDWGAGANVLTF,TGCGCCAGCAGCTTGGATTGGGGAGCCGGGGCCAACGTCCTGACTTTC
14,TRBV2,.,TRBJ1-1,TRBD1,CASSRDRENTEAFF,TGTGCCAGCAGTCGGGACAGGGAGAACACTGAAGCTTTCTTT
15,TRBV5-1,.,TRBJ2-7,.,CASSSFPGFSYEQYF,TGCGCCAGCAGCTCATTTCCCGGGTTCTCCTACGAGCAGTACTTC
15,TRBV11-2,few,TRBJ2-1,TRBD2,CASSLQLAGVNEQFF,TGTGCCAGCAGCTTACAACTAGCGGGTGTGAATGAGCAGTTCTTC
13,TRBV20-1,.,TRBJ2-7,.,CSAVSGTTYEQYF,TGCAGTGCCGTCTCCGGGACAACCTACGAGCAGTACTTC
15,TRBV29-1,few,TRBJ2-7,TRBD1,CSVEILTGGLYEQYF,TGCAGCGTTGAAATATTGACAGGGGGCCTGTACGAGCAGTACTTC
18,TRBV13,.,TRBJ1-1,TRBD1,CASSTYTGGINKNTEAFF,TGTGCCAGCAGCACGTATACAGGGGGCATTAATAAGAACACTGAAGCTTTCTTT
16,TRBV20-1,few,TRBJ2-1,TRBD2,CSALQTSGSAYNEQFF,TGCAGTGCCCTGCAGACTAGCGGGAGTGCTTACAATGAGCAGTTCTTC